A selection of T cell receptor beta chains follows, all from one sample in a study of OX40 agonist ivuxolimab in advanced cancers. Clones were read by immunoSEQ multiplex PCR, and TCRdb kept only the in-frame ones, dropping some. In the table there are over 9,000 clones, approximately 81% of which are singletons. This specimen consisted of CD4+ or CD8+ T cells sorted from blood, obtained in a trial of the OX40 agonist ivuxolimab. These receptors were obtained from an adult with an advanced solid tumor such as melanoma, head and neck, liver or kidney cancer. Each CDR3 is given with its conserved first and last residue. A D gene is named only where the DNA matches it firmly. Where a row states a size, it is once, few, many or the class of an expanded clone; other rows omit it.

d_gene: -; abundance: -; j_gene: TRBJ1-1; v_gene: TRBV7-9; CDR3aa: CASRIEGSREGAFF; CDR3nt: TGTGCCAGCAGAATAGAGGGTTCTAGGGAAGGGGCTTTCTTT
d_gene: TRBD1; abundance: -; j_gene: TRBJ1-1; v_gene: TRBV27; CDR3aa: CASAPRAGGSEAFF; CDR3nt: TGTGCCAGCGCCCCAAGGGCAGGGGGGAGTGAAGCTTTCTTT
d_gene: TRBD2; abundance: -; j_gene: TRBJ2-3; v_gene: TRBV18; CDR3aa: CASSPPGSGGPQDTQYF; CDR3nt: TGTGCCAGCTCACCGCCTGGGAGCGGGGGACCGCAGGATACGCAGTATTTT
d_gene: TRBD1; abundance: -; j_gene: TRBJ1-5; v_gene: TRBV5-5; CDR3aa: CASSPTGGNNQPQHF; CDR3nt: TGTGCCAGCAGCCCGACAGGGGGCAACAATCAGCCCCAGCATTTT
d_gene: TRBD2; abundance: -; j_gene: TRBJ2-1; v_gene: TRBV7-3; CDR3aa: CASSPLGGTSSYNEQFF; CDR3nt: TGTGCCAGCAGCCCCCTGGGTGGGACTAGCTCCTACAATGAGCAGTTCTTC
d_gene: TRBD1; abundance: -; j_gene: TRBJ2-2; v_gene: TRBV4-1; CDR3aa: CASSHPTGANTGELFF; CDR3nt: TGCGCCAGCAGCCACCCTACAGGGGCGAACACCGGGGAGCTGTTTTTT
d_gene: -; abundance: -; j_gene: TRBJ1-1; v_gene: TRBV5-8; CDR3aa: CASSEGTGSTEAFF; CDR3nt: TGTGCCAGCAGCGAAGGGACCGGGAGCACTGAAGCTTTCTTT
d_gene: -; abundance: once; j_gene: TRBJ2-2; v_gene: TRBV7-8; CDR3aa: CASSSPRSSLAGYAANTGELFF; CDR3nt: TGTGCCAGCAGCTCGCCCCGCTCTTCCCTGGCGGGGTACGCAGCGAACACCGGGGAGCTGTTTTTT
d_gene: -; abundance: -; j_gene: TRBJ2-1; v_gene: TRBV16; CDR3aa: CASSQRQQGSYYNEQFF; CDR3nt: TGTGCCAGCAGCCAAAGGCAGCAGGGTTCCTACTACAATGAGCAGTTCTTC
d_gene: -; abundance: -; j_gene: TRBJ2-3; v_gene: TRBV5-5; CDR3aa: CASSFGTSTDTQYF; CDR3nt: TGTGCCAGCAGCTTCGGGACAAGCACAGATACGCAGTATTTT
d_gene: -; abundance: -; j_gene: TRBJ1-2; v_gene: TRBV10-1; CDR3aa: CASSESKGDYGYTF; CDR3nt: TGCGCCAGCAGTGAGTCGAAAGGGGACTATGGCTACACCTTC
d_gene: -; abundance: -; j_gene: TRBJ1-1; v_gene: TRBV5-4; CDR3aa: CASREGGTEAFF; CDR3nt: TGTGCCAGCAGGGAGGGGGGCACTGAAGCTTTCTTT
d_gene: -; abundance: -; j_gene: TRBJ1-3; v_gene: TRBV27; CDR3aa: CASSLSGTPRGTIYF; CDR3nt: TGTGCCAGCAGTTTGTCCGGGACACCTAGGGGCACCATATATTTT
d_gene: -; abundance: -; j_gene: TRBJ2-3; v_gene: TRBV4-2; CDR3aa: CASSQHSTDTQYF; CDR3nt: TGTGCCAGCAGCCAACATAGCACGGATACGCAGTATTTT
d_gene: -; abundance: -; j_gene: TRBJ2-5; v_gene: TRBV5-4; CDR3aa: CASSLATYQETQYF; CDR3nt: TGTGCCAGCAGCTTGGCTACGTACCAAGAGACCCAGTACTTC
d_gene: TRBD2; abundance: -; j_gene: TRBJ2-7; v_gene: TRBV29-1; CDR3aa: CSVVRDYETYEQYF; CDR3nt: TGCAGCGTTGTCCGGGACTACGAAACCTACGAGCAGTACTTC
d_gene: -; abundance: -; j_gene: TRBJ2-2; v_gene: TRBV11-3; CDR3aa: CASSLDFGELFF; CDR3nt: TGTGCCAGCAGCTTAGATTTTGGGGAGCTGTTTTTT
d_gene: -; abundance: -; j_gene: TRBJ2-2; v_gene: TRBV4-1; CDR3aa: CASSRPGVGNTGELFF; CDR3nt: TGCGCCAGCAGCCGGCCGGGGGTGGGGAACACCGGGGAGCTGTTTTTT
d_gene: TRBD2; abundance: -; j_gene: TRBJ2-1; v_gene: TRBV2; CDR3aa: CASRPTSGGFVNNEQFF; CDR3nt: TGTGCCAGCAGACCGACTAGCGGGGGATTCGTCAACAATGAGCAGTTCTTC
d_gene: -; abundance: -; j_gene: TRBJ2-5; v_gene: TRBV5-8; CDR3aa: CASSQQEETQYF; CDR3nt: TGTGCCAGCAGCCAGCAGGAAGAGACCCAGTACTTC
d_gene: TRBD1; abundance: once; j_gene: TRBJ1-6; v_gene: TRBV7-9; CDR3aa: CASSSRDRDNSPLHF; CDR3nt: TGTGCCAGCAGCTCTCGGGACAGAGATAATTCACCCCTCCACTTT
d_gene: -; abundance: -; j_gene: TRBJ1-6; v_gene: TRBV4-2; CDR3aa: CASSQDRGNSPLHF; CDR3nt: TGTGCCAGCAGCCAAGATCGGGGAAATTCACCCCTCCACTTT
d_gene: -; abundance: -; j_gene: TRBJ2-1; v_gene: TRBV27; CDR3aa: CASSSRDTRHNEQFF; CDR3nt: TGTGCCAGCAGTTCACGGGACACCCGGCACAATGAGCAGTTCTTC
d_gene: TRBD1; abundance: once; j_gene: TRBJ1-3; v_gene: TRBV7-2; CDR3aa: CASSPRQGAGNTIYF; CDR3nt: TGTGCCAGCAGCCCGAGACAGGGGGCGGGAAACACCATATATTTT
d_gene: -; abundance: -; j_gene: TRBJ2-1; v_gene: TRBV6-5; CDR3aa: CASGTDGAYNEQFF; CDR3nt: TGTGCCAGCGGAACAGACGGGGCTTACAATGAGCAGTTCTTC
d_gene: -; abundance: -; j_gene: TRBJ1-1; v_gene: TRBV4-2; CDR3aa: CASSQAAAPAGINTEAFF; CDR3nt: TGTGCCAGCAGCCAAGCGGCTGCTCCGGCGGGGATAAACACTGAAGCTTTCTTT
d_gene: -; abundance: -; j_gene: TRBJ2-5; v_gene: TRBV4-1; CDR3aa: CASSQDQAAQETQYF; CDR3nt: TGCGCCAGCAGCCAAGATCAAGCGGCCCAAGAGACCCAGTACTTC
d_gene: -; abundance: -; j_gene: TRBJ1-1; v_gene: TRBV27; CDR3aa: CASRVRGVHTEAFF; CDR3nt: TGTGCCAGCAGGGTTCGGGGGGTCCACACTGAAGCTTTCTTT
d_gene: TRBD2; abundance: -; j_gene: TRBJ2-1; v_gene: TRBV7-6; CDR3aa: CASSLGRLGTSTYNEQFF; CDR3nt: TGTGCCAGCAGCTTAGGTCGACTGGGGACTAGCACCTACAATGAGCAGTTCTTC
d_gene: -; abundance: once; j_gene: TRBJ2-2; v_gene: TRBV7-9; CDR3aa: CASNHPRAGGITGELFF; CDR3nt: TGTGCCAGCAACCATCCCAGGGCAGGGGGGATCACCGGGGAGCTGTTTTTT
d_gene: -; abundance: -; j_gene: TRBJ1-2; v_gene: TRBV4-2; CDR3aa: CASSQDTRVKIGYGYTF; CDR3nt: TGTGCCAGCAGCCAAGATACCAGGGTTAAGATAGGCTATGGCTACACCTTC